This T cell receptor (beta chain) was sequenced during a study of T cells in Graves' hyperthyroidism and ophthalmopathy. The germline V gene encodes CDR1 MDHEN and CDR2 SYDVKM. Trimming took 8 bases from V and 2 from J; bases not matched to a gene: 8. This CDR3 is 14 amino acids long. There are many counts of this clonotype. The source material, RNA transcripts, was used to amplify TCR beta CDR3 regions. Researchers ran a first-round RT-PCR on the TCR CDR3 using the HTBI primer set. Each CDR3 protein is one row after TCRdb ran MiXCR on the multiplex PCR reads. The sample yields some 350,000 distinct CDR3 sequences, nearly 15% seen once.

This receptor was identified in a woman between 55 and 75 years old with Graves' ophthalmopathy. The sample comprised blood. The chain links TRBV28 to TRBJ2-7; TRBD2 matches 8 bases. CDR3 region: CASRPGLGAYEQYF. In DNA form, the CDR3 reads TGTGCCAGCCGACCGGGACTAGGGGCCTACGAGCAGTACTTC.